The 19 T cell receptor beta chains below come from one sample, sequenced in a study of beta chain features in type 1 diabetes. Investigators reverse transcribed all isolated RNA, so they sequenced expressed TCRB transcripts. Clones were read by immunoSEQ multiplex PCR, and TCRdb kept only the in-frame ones, dropping some. The table lists about 290,000 clones, 8% of them singletons. Sequencing used central memory CD4+ T cells from blood. The receptors stem from a woman younger than 30 in good health.

This clone is medium-sized (0.01 to 0.1%) within its sample. The V gene is TRBV4-1, the J gene TRBJ1-2; the D gene is possibly TRBD1 (5 bases). The CDR3 sequence is 17 residues long. Germline V lookup: CDR1 MGHRA, CDR2 YSYEKL. The V end was cut by 0 bases, the J end by 2 bases, with 16 bases between. The chain's CDR3 is CASSQDVSGHSNYGYTF. The CDR3 coding sequence is TGCGCCAGCAGCCAAGATGTAAGCGGACACTCGAACTATGGCTACACCTTC.

This clone turned up a few times. The J gene is TRBJ2-5, the V gene TRBV7-8; 7 nucleotides agree with TRBD1. This CDR3 comprises 14 residues. V trimming: 5 bases; J trimming: 1 base; junction bases outside the gene matches: 4. Germline V gene lookup returns CDR1 SGHVS and CDR2 FQNEAQ. The CDR3 spells CASSLRTGQETQYF. The CDR3 nucleotides are TGTGCCAGCAGCCTCCGGACAGGCCAAGAGACCCAGTACTTC.

This rearrangement joins TRBV18 to TRBJ2-7; 10 nucleotides align to TRBD2. V shed 5 bases, J shed 2 bases, and the junction held 15 bases outside the gene matches. CDR1 is KGHSH, CDR2 LQKENI, per germline. This CDR3 is 18 amino acids long. The CDR3 nucleotides read TGTGCCAGCTCATCTATCTCCCCACTAGCGGGGTTCCCCTACGAGCAGTACGTC. Protein sequence: CASSSISPLAGFPYEQYV.

In this sample, this clone turned up a few times. The rearrangement joins TRBV5-1 to TRBJ2-1, with D perhaps matching TRBD1 or TRBD2 (5 bases each). The CDR3 spans 17 residues. V shed 1 base and J shed 4 bases, with 18 bases lying between them. CDR1 is SGHRS and CDR2 is YFSETQ in the germline V gene. The CDR3 DNA is TGCGCCAGCAGCTTGAGTCTTTCCCTTGGGGGTTACAATGAGCAGTTCTTC. Its protein is CASSLSLSLGGYNEQFF.

This clone was recorded a few times. The chain employs TRBV7-2 and TRBJ1-2; possible D gene TRBD1, 5 bases. Germline CDR1 SGHTA, CDR2 FQGNSA. This CDR3 has 15 residues. The ends were cut back, 2 bases at V and 9 bases at J, with 19 bases in the middle. CDR3 sequence: CASSLPAEGPRSYTF. The CDR3 DNA is TGTGCCAGCAGCTTACCCGCGGAGGGGCCCCGGAGCTACACCTTC.

This clone showed up just a few times. The DNA for the CDR3 is TGTGCCAGCAGGGGCAGGGGCCACGAGCAGTACGTC. Translated: CASRGRGHEQYV. The chain combines TRBV6-1 with TRBJ2-7; D perhaps matches TRBD1 (6 bases). The CDR3 is 12 amino acids. V was trimmed by 6 bases and J by 5 bases, leaving 11 bases between them. Germline assignment: CDR1 MNHNS and CDR2 SASEGT.

The chain is built from TRBV7-7 and TRBJ2-3, with TRBD2 as a possible D gene (7 bases). The germline gives CDR1 SSHAT, CDR2 FNYEAQ (reference sequence). The CDR3 is made up of 13 amino acids. V was trimmed by 11 bases and J by 0 bases, leaving 12 bases between them. CDR3 sequence: CAVKGGSTDTQYF. In DNA form, the CDR3 reads TGTGCCGTCAAGGGGGGGAGCACAGATACGCAGTATTTT.

This clone has just a few counts. V gene TRBV30 combines with J gene TRBJ2-3; 8 bases line up with TRBD1. Germline CDR1 is GTSNPN and CDR2 is SVGIG (reference sequence). This CDR3 region has 14 residues. The V gene end was trimmed by 3 bases and the J gene end by 6 bases; junction bases not matched to a gene: 8. CDR3 in amino acids: CAWRTTGGTDTQYF. In DNA form, the CDR3 reads TGTGCCTGGAGGACTACAGGGGGGACGGATACGCAGTATTTT.

A few counts support this clone. The rearrangement links TRBV23-1 to TRBJ2-7, with D uncertain. TRBV23-1 is marked as an open reading frame, function uncertain. V was shortened by 4 bases and J by 3 bases, with 13 bases between the two germline ends. This CDR3 has 14 residues. The CDR3 loop is CASSRPPLGYEQYV. CDR3 DNA: TGCGCCAGCAGTCGACCACCACTCGGCTACGAGCAGTACGTC.

The chain combines TRBV27 with TRBJ2-3, with a tentative D call TRBD1 (6 bases). Germline CDR1 reads MNHEY; CDR2 reads SMNVEV (reference sequence). This CDR3 region has 17 residues. Trimming removed 10 bases at V and 3 bases at J, with 26 bases between. CDR3 bases: TGTGCCACCACCAAATTGGGGCTACAGGGTCGAACAGATACGCAGTATTTT. It encodes CATTKLGLQGRTDTQYF.

The V and J genes are TRBV25-1 and TRBJ2-3; D is unresolved. V shed 1 base and J shed 9 bases, with 5 bases lying between them. The CDR3 has 11 residues. CDR1 and CDR2 (germline): MGHDK, SYGVNS. CDR3 residues: CASSESQTQYF. The CDR3, as DNA: TGTGCCAGCAGTGAATCCCAAACGCAGTATTTT.

This clone occurred a few times. V usage is TRBV4-1 and J usage is TRBJ2-3; D is undetermined. The V end was cut by 0 bases, the J end by 2 bases, with 6 bases between. The CDR3 is made up of 14 amino acids. Germline loops: CDR1 MGHRA, CDR2 YSYEKL. CDR3 protein: CASSQDLNTDTQYF. The CDR3 bases are TGCGCCAGCAGCCAAGATCTAAACACAGATACGCAGTATTTT.

This clone was detected only once. The rearrangement uses TRBV6-5 and TRBJ2-2; tentatively, D is TRBD2 (5 bases). Germline V lookup: CDR1 MNHEY, CDR2 SVGAGI. This CDR3 is 11 amino acids long. The V and J ends lost 6 bases and 8 bases respectively, with 7 bases between them. Here the CDR3 reads CASRRLGELFF. In nucleotides, the CDR3 is TGTGCCAGCAGAAGACTAGGGGAGCTGTTTTTT.

There are a few counts of this clone. The chain combines TRBV19 with TRBJ1-4; TRBD1 matches at 9 bases. The V and J ends lost 7 bases and 5 bases, in that order; junction bases with no gene match: 2. CDR1 is LNHDA and CDR2 is SQIVND in the germline V gene (reference sequence). The CDR3 totals 13 residues. The CDR3 sequence is CASTGTGNEKLFF. The DNA for the CDR3 is TGTGCCAGTACGGGGACAGGGAATGAAAAACTGTTTTTT.

In its sample, this clone was seen a few times. CDR3 sequence reads: CAIREAGAGTDTQYF. CDR3 DNA: TGTGCCATCAGGGAAGCGGGAGCCGGCACAGATACGCAGTATTTT. V gene TRBV10-3 combines with J gene TRBJ2-3, with TRBD2 matching 8 bases. V trimming: 6 bases; J trimming: 1 base; junction bases outside the gene matches: 6. From germline, CDR1 is ENHRY and CDR2 SYGVKD. CDR3 size: 15 residues.

In its sample, this clone was seen many times. J is TRBJ1-1 and V is TRBV19; D gene uncertain. The germline V and J ends were trimmed by 7 bases and 5 bases, with 14 bases remaining between them. In germline, CDR1 is LNHDA, CDR2 SQIVND (reference sequence). This CDR3 contains 13 residues. The CDR3 region is CASKKDPGTEAFF. The CDR3 DNA follows: TGTGCCAGTAAGAAAGACCCCGGGACTGAAGCTTTCTTT.

This clone was seen a few times. The V gene is TRBV7-2, the J gene TRBJ2-5; 9 nucleotides line up with TRBD1. Trimming cost V 1 base and J 4 bases; bases outside gene matches: 7. Germline V gene lookup returns CDR1 SGHTA and CDR2 FQGNSA. This CDR3 comprises 16 residues. The CDR3 loop reads CASSLGGRTGVETQYF. In DNA, the CDR3 is TGTGCCAGCAGCTTAGGGGGCAGGACAGGGGTAGAGACCCAGTACTTC.

This rearrangement joins TRBV4-3 to TRBJ2-7; maybe TRBD1 (5 bases). The CDR3 covers 14 residues. V was cut by 5 bases and J by 0 bases, with 11 bases left in between. Germline CDR1 is LGHNA and CDR2 is YSLEER. The CDR3 nucleotides read TGCGCCAGCAGCAGGGGCGCCACCTCCTACGAGCAGTACTTC. Its protein product is CASSRGATSYEQYF.

The rearrangement uses TRBV6-6 and TRBJ1-2; tentative D call: TRBD1 (5 bases). Germline loops: CDR1 MNHNY, CDR2 SVGAGI (reference sequence). The ends were cut back, 5 bases at V and 7 bases at J, with 17 bases in the middle. This CDR3 is built from 14 residues. In DNA, the CDR3 is TGTGCCAGCAGTCCGGACCGGGGGAGGGGTGGCTACACCTTC. It codes for CASSPDRGRGGYTF.